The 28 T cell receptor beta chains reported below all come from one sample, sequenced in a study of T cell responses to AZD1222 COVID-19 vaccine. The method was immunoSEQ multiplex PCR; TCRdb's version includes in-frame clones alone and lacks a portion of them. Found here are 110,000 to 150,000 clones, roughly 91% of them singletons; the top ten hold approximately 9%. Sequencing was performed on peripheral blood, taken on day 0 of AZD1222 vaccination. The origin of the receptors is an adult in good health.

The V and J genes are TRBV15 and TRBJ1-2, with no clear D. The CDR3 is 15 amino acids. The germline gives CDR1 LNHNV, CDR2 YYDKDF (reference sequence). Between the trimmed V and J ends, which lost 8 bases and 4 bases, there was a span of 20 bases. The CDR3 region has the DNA TGTGCCACCCAACCACTATACCGCTCCTCCTATGGCTACACCTTC. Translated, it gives CATQPLYRSSYGYTF. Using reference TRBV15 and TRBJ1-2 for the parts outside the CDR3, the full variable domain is DAMVIQNPRYQVTQFGKPVTLSCSQTLNHNVMYWYQQKSSQAPKLLFHYYDKDFNNEADTPDNFQSRRPNTSFCFLDIRSPGLGDTAMYLCATQPLYRSSYGYTFGSGTRLTVV.

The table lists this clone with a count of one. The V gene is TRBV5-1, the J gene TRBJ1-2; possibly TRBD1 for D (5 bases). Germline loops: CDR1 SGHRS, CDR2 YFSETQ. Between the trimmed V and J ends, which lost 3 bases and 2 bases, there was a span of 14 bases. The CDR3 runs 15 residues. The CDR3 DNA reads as TGCGCCAGCAGCTCATATACAGGTTCGAACTATGGCTACACCTTC. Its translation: CASSSYTGSNYGYTF.

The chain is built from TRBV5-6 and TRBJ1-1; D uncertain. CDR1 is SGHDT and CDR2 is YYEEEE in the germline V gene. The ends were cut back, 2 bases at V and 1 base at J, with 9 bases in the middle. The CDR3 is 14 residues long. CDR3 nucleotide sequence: TGTGCCAGCAGCTTCGGAACAGCGAACACTGAAGCTTTCTTT. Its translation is CASSFGTANTEAFF.

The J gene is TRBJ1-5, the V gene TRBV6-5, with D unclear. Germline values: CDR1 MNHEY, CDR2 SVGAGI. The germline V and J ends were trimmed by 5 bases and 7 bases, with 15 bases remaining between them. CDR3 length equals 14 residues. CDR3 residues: CASSRINSRQPQHF. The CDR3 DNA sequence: TGTGCCAGCAGTAGGATTAACAGCAGGCAGCCCCAGCATTTT.

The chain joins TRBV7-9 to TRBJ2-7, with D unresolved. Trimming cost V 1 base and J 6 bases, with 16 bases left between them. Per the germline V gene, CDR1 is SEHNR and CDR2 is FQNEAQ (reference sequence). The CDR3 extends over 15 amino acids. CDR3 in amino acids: CASSLDSGRTSEQYF. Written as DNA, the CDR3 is TGTGCCAGCAGCTTAGATTCGGGTAGAACCAGCGAGCAGTACTTC.

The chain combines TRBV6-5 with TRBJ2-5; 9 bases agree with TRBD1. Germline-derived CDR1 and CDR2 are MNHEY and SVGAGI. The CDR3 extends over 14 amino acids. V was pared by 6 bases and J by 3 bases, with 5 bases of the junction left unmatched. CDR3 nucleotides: TGTGCCAGCAGAGCCGGGACAGGGAAAGAGACCCAGTACTTC. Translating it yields CASRAGTGKETQYF.

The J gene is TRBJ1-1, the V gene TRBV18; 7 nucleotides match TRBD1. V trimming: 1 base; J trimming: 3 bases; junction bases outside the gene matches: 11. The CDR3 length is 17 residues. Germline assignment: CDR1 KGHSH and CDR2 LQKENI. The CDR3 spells CASSPQGGGIGDTEAFF. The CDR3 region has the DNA TGTGCCAGCTCACCACAAGGAGGGGGCATTGGAGACACTGAAGCTTTCTTT.

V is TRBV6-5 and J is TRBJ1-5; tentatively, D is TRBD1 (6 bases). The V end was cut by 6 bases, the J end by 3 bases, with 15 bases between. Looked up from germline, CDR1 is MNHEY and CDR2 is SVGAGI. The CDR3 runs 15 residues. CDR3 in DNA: TGTGCCAGCAGGACGACAGGTGCCATCAATCAGCCCCAGCATTTT. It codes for CASRTTGAINQPQHF.

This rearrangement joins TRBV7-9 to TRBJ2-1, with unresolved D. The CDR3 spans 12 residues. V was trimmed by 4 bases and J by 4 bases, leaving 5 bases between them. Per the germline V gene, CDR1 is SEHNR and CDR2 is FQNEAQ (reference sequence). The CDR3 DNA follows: TGTGCCAGCAGCTCCCGGTACAATGAGCAGTTCTTC. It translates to CASSSRYNEQFF.

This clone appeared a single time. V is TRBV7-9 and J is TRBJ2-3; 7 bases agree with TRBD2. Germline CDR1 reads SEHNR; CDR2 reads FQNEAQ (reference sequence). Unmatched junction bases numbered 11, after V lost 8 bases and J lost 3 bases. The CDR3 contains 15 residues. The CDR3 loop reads CASWNGLAVTDTQYF. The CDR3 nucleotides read TGTGCCAGCTGGAACGGGCTAGCGGTAACAGATACGCAGTATTTT.

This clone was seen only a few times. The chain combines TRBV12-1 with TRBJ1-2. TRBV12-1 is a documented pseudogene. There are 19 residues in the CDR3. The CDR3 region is CASSSRTSRTDNYNYGYTF. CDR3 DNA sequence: TGTGCCAGCAGCTCCCGGACCTCGCGGACGGATAATTACAACTATGGCTACACCTTC.

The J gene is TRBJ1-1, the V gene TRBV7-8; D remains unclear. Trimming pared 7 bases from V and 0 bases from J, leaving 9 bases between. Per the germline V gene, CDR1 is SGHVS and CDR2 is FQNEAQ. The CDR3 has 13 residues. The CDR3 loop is CASTMQMNTEAFF. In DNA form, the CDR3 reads TGTGCCAGCACCATGCAAATGAACACTGAAGCTTTCTTT.

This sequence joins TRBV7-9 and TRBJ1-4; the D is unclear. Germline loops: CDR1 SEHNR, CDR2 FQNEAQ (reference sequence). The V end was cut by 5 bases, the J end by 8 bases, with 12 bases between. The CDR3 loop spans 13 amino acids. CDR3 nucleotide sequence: TGTGCCAGCAGCACGCGGACGGTCGAAAAACTGTTTTTT. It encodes CASSTRTVEKLFF.

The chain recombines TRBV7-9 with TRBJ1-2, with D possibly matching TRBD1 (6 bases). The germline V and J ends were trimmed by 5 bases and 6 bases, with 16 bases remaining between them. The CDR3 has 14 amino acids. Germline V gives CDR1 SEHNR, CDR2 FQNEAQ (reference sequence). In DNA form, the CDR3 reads TGTGCCAGCAGCGCCTGGACAGCCGGGCATGGCTACACCTTC. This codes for CASSAWTAGHGYTF. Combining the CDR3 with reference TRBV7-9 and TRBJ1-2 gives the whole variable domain DTGVSQNPRHKITKRGQNVTFRCDPISEHNRLYWYRQTLGQGPEFLTYFQNEAQLEKSRLLSDRFSAERPKGSFSTLEIQRTEQGDSAMYLCASSAWTAGHGYTFGSGTRLTVV.

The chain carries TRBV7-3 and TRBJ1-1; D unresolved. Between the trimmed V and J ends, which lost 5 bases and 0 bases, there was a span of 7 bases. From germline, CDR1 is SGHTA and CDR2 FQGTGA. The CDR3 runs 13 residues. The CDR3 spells CASSPQMNTEAFF. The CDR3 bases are TGTGCCAGCAGCCCTCAGATGAACACTGAAGCTTTCTTT.

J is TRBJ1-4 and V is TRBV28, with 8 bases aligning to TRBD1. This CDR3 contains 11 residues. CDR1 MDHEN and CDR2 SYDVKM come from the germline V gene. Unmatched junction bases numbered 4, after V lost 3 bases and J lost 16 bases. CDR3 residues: CASSFRGQPFF. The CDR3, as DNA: TGTGCCAGCAGTTTCAGGGGGCAGCCGTTTTTT.

The chain's CDR3 is CASRVLWDQETQYF. The CDR3 DNA reads as TGTGCCAGCAGGGTGCTTTGGGACCAAGAGACCCAGTACTTC. The chain is built from TRBV6-5 and TRBJ2-5; D gene unclear. V lost 6 bases and J 0 bases, leaving 11 bases between the germline ends. CDR1 is MNHEY, CDR2 SVGAGI, per germline. The CDR3 is 14 residues long.

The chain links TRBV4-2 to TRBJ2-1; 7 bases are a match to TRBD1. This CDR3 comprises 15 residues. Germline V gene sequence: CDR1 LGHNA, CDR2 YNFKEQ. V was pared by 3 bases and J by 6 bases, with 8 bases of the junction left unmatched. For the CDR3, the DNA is TGTGCCAGCAGCCATCCGGGACAGTGGCTCAATGAGCAGTTCTTC. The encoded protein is CASSHPGQWLNEQFF.

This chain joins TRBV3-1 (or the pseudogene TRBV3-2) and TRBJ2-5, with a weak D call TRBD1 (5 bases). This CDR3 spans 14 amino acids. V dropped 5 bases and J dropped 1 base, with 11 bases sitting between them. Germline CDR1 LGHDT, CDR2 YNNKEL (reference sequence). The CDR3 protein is CASSIRTSQETQYF. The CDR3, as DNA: TGTGCCAGCAGCATACGGACAAGCCAAGAGACCCAGTACTTC.

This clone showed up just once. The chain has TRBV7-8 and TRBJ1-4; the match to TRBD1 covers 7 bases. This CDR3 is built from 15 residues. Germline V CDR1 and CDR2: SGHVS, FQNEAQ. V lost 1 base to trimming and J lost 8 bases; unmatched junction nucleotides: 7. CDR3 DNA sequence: TGTGCCAGCAGCTTAGAGAGGGGGCTAGCGGAAAAACTGTTTTTT. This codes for CASSLERGLAEKLFF.

In nucleotides, the CDR3 is TGTGCCAGCAGCGGAGGACTAGCGGGGACCCAAGAGACCCAGTACTTC. Amino acids: CASSGGLAGTQETQYF. This rearrangement joins TRBV7-9 to TRBJ2-5, with 12 bases lining up with TRBD2. The junction had 5 bases not matched to a gene; V was cut back by 5 bases and J by 1 base. The CDR3 is 16 residues long. Germline CDR1 and CDR2: SEHNR and FQNEAQ (reference sequence).

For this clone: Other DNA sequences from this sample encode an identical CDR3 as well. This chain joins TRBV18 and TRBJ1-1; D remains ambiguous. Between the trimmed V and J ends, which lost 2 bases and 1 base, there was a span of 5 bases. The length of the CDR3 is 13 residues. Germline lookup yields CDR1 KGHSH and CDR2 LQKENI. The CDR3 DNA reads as TGTGCCAGCTCACCAGGTGAGAACACTGAAGCTTTCTTT. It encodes CASSPGENTEAFF.

The DNA for the CDR3 is TGTGCCAGCAGCTTAGGGGGAGAAGTACACGAGCAGTACTTC. Its protein is CASSLGGEVHEQYF. The rearrangement links TRBV13 to TRBJ2-7, with D maybe TRBD2 (5 bases). V was shortened by 0 bases and J by 5 bases, with 11 bases between the two germline ends. The CDR3 extends over 14 amino acids. CDR1 and CDR2 (germline): PRHDT, FYEKMQ (reference sequence).

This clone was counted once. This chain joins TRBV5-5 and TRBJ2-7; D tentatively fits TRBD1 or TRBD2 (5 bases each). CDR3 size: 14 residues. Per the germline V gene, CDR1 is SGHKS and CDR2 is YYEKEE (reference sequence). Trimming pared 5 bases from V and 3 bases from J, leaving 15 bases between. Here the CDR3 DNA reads TGTGCCAGCAGTTCGGGGCCCTGGGGCTACGAGCAGTACTTC. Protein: CASSSGPWGYEQYF.

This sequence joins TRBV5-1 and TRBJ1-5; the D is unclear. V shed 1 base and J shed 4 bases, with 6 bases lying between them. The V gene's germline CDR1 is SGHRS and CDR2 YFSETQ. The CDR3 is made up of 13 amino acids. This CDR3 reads CASSLSANQPQHF. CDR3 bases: TGCGCCAGCAGCTTGTCGGCAAATCAGCCCCAGCATTTT.

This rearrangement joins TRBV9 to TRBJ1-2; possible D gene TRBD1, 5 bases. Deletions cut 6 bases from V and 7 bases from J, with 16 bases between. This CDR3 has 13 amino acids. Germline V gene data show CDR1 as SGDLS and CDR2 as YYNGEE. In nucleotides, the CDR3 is TGTGCCAGCAACCGGGACGAAACGGCTGGCTACACCTTC. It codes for CASNRDETAGYTF.

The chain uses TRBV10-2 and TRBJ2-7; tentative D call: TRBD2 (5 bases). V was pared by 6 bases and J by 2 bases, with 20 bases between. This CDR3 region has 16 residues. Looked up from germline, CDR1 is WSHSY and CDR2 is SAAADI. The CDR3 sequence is CASSTSTLGGTYEQYF. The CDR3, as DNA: TGCGCCAGCAGCACTTCTACGCTTGGAGGAACCTACGAGCAGTACTTC.

CDR3 nucleotide sequence: TGTGCCAGCAGCTTCCCGACAGGGAACTATGGCTACACCTTC. Residues: CASSFPTGNYGYTF. The genes are TRBV5-6 and TRBJ1-2, with TRBD1 matching over 7 bases. Germline V gene sequence: CDR1 SGHDT, CDR2 YYEEEE. V lost 2 bases, J lost 2 bases, and 3 bases stayed unmatched. The CDR3 is 14 amino acids.